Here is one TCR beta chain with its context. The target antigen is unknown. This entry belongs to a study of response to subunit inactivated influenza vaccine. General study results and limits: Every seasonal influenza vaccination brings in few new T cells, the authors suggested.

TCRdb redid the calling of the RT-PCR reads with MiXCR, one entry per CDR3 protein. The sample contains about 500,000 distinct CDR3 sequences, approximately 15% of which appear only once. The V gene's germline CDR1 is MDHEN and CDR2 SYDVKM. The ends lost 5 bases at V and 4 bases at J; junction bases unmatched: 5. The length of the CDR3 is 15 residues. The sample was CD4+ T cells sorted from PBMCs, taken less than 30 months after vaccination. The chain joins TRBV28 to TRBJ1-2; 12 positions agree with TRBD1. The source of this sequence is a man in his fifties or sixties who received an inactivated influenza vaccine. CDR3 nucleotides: TGTGCCAGCAGTCCCCGGGACAGGGGGCTCTATGGCTACACCTTC. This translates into CASSPRDRGLYGYTF.